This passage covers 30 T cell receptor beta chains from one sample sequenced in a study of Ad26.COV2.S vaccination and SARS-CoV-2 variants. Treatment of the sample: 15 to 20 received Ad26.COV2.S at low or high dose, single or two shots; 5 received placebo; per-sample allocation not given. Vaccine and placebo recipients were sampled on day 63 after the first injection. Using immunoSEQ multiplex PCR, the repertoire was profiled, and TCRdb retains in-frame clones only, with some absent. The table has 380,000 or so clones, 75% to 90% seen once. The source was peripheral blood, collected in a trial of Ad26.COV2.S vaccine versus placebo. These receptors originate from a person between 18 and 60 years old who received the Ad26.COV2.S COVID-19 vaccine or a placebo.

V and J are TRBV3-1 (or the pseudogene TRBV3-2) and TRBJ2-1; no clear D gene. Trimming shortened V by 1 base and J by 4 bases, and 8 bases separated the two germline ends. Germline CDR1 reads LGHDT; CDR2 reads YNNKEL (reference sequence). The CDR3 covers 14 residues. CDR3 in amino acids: CASSQGGMYNEQFF. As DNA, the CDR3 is TGTGCCAGCAGCCAAGGCGGAATGTACAATGAGCAGTTCTTC.

DNA for the CDR3: TGTGCCAGCAGCGCCGGACAGGGGAACACTGAAGCTTTCTTT. Translating gives CASSAGQGNTEAFF. The chain joins TRBV7-6 to TRBJ1-1, with TRBD1 identical over 8 bases. CDR1 and CDR2 (germline): SGHVS, FNYEAQ. There are 14 residues in the CDR3. V gave up 5 bases and J gave up 1 base; unmatched junction bases: 3.

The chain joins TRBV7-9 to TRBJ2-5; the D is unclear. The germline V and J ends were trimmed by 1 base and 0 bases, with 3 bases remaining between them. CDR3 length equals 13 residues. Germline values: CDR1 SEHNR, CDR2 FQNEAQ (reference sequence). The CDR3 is CASSLEDQETQYF. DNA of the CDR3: TGTGCCAGCAGCTTAGAGGACCAAGAGACCCAGTACTTC.

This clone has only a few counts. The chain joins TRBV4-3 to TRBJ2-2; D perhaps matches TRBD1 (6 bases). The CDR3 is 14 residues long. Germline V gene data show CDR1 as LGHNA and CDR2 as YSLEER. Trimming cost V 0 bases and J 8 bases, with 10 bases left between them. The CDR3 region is CASSQDRGWGELFF. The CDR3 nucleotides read TGCGCCAGCAGCCAAGACAGGGGCTGGGGGGAGCTGTTTTTT.

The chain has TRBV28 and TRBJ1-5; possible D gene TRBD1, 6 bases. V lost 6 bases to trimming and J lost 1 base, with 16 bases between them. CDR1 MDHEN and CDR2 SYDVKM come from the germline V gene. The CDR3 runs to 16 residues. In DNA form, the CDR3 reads TGTGCCAGCAGCCTCCAGGGGCCCTTAAGCAATCAGCCCCAGCATTTT. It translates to CASSLQGPLSNQPQHF.

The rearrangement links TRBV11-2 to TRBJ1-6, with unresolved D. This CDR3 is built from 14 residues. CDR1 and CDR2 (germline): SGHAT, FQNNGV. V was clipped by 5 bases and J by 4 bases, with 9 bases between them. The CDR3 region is CASSVADYNSPLHF. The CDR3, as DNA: TGTGCCAGCAGCGTTGCAGATTATAATTCACCCCTCCACTTT.

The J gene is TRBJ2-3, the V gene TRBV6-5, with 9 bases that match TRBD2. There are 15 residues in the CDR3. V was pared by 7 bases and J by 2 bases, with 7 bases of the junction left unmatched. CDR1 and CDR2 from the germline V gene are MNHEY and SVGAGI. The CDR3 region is CASIQRGAPTDTQYF. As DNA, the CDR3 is TGTGCCAGCATTCAGCGGGGGGCACCCACAGATACGCAGTATTTT.

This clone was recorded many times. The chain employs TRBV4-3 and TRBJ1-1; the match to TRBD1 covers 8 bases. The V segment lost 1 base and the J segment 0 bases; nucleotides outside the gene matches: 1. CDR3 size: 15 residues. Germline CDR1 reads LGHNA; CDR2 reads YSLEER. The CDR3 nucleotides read TGCGCCAGCAGCCAAGGGGACAGGATGAACACTGAAGCTTTCTTT. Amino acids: CASSQGDRMNTEAFF.

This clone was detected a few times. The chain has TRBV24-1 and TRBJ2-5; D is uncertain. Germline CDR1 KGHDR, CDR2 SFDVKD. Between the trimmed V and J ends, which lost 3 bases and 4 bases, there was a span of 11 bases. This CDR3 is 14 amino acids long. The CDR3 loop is CATSDPAPLETQYF. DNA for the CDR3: TGTGCCACCAGTGATCCCGCCCCATTAGAGACCCAGTACTTC.

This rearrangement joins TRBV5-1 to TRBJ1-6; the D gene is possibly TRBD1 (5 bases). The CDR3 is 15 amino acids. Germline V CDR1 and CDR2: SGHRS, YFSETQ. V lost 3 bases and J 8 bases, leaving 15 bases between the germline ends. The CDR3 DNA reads TGCGCCAGCAGCTCAGGGCAGGTGGTGGATTCACCCCTCCACTTT. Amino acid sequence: CASSSGQVVDSPLHF.

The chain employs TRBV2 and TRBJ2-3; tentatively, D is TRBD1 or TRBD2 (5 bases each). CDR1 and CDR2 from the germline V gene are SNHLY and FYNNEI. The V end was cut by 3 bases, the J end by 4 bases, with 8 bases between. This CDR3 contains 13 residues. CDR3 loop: CASSDEGPDTQYF. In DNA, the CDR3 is TGTGCCAGCAGTGACGAGGGGCCAGATACGCAGTATTTT.

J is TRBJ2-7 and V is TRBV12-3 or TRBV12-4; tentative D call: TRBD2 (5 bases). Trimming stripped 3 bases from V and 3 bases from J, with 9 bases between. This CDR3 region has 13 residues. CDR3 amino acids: CASSFGEYYEQYF. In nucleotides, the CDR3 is TGTGCCAGCAGTTTCGGGGAGTACTACGAGCAGTACTTC.

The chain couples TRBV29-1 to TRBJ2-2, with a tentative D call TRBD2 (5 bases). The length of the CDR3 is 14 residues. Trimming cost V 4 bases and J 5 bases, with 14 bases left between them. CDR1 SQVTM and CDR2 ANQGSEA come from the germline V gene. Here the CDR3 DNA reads TGCAGCGTTGTGATCGGGGTCGGAACCGGGGAGCTGTTTTTT. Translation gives CSVVIGVGTGELFF.

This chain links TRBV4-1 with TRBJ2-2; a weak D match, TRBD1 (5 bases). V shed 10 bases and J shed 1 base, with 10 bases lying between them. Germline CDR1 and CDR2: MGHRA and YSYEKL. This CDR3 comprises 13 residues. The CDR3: CATRDRNTGELFF. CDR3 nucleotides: TGCGCCACGCGCGACAGGAACACCGGGGAGCTGTTTTTT.

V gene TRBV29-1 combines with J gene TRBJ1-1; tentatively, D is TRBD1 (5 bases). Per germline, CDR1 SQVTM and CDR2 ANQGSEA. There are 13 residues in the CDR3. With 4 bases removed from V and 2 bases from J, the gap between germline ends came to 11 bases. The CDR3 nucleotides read TGCAGCGTTGTACAGGCCACCAACACTGAAGCTTTCTTT. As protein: CSVVQATNTEAFF.

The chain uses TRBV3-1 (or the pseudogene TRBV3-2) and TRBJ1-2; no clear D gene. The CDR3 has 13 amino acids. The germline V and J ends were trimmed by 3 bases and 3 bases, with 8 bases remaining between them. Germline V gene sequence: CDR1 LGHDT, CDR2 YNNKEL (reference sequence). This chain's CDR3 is CASSHQTHYGYTF. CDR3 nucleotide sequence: TGTGCCAGCAGCCATCAGACCCACTATGGCTACACCTTC.

In nucleotides, the CDR3 is TGTGCCAGCTCACCTTCCCCTCGCGAGCAGTACTTC. Translated, it gives CASSPSPREQYF. This sequence joins TRBV18 and TRBJ2-7; D ambiguous. V was clipped by 3 bases and J by 6 bases, with 9 bases between them. In germline, CDR1 is KGHSH, CDR2 LQKENI. The CDR3 sequence is 12 residues long.

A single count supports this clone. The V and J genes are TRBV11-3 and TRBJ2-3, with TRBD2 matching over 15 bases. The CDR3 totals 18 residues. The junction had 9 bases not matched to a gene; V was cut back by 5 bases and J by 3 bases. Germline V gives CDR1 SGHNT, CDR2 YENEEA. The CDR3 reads CASSPQGLAGGRTDTQYF. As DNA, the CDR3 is TGTGCCAGCAGCCCCCAGGGACTAGCGGGGGGTCGGACAGATACGCAGTATTTT.

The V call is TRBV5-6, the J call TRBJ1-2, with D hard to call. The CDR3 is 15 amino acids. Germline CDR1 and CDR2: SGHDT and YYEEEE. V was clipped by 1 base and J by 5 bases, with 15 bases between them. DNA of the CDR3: TGTGCCAGCAGCTTGAAGTCGACACGCGCGTATGGCTACACCTTC. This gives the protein CASSLKSTRAYGYTF. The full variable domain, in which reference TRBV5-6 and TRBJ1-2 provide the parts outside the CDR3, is DAGVTQSPTHLIKTRGQQVTLRCSPKSGHDTVSWYQQALGQGPQFIFQYYEEEERQRGNFPDRFSGHQFPNYSSELNVNALLLGDSALYLCASSLKSTRAYGYTFGSGTRLTVV.

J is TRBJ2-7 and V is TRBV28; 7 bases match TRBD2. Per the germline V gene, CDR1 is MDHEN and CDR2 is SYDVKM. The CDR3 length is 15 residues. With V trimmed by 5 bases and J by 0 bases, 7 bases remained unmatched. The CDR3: CASSPTSWSSYEQYF. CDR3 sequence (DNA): TGTGCCAGCAGTCCGACTAGCTGGAGCTCCTACGAGCAGTACTTC.

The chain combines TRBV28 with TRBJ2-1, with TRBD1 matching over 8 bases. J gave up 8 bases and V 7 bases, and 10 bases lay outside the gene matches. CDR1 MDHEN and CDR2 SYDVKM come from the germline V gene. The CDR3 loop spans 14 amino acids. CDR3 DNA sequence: TGTGCCAGCATTTCCGGACAGGGCGGGCATGAGCAGTTCTTC. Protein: CASISGQGGHEQFF.

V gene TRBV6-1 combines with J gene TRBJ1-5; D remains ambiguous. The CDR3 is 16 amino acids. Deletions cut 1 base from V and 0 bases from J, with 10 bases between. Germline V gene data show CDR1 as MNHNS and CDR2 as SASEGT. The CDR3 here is CASSEGHTLSNQPQHF. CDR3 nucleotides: TGTGCCAGCAGTGAAGGCCACACCCTTAGCAATCAGCCCCAGCATTTT.

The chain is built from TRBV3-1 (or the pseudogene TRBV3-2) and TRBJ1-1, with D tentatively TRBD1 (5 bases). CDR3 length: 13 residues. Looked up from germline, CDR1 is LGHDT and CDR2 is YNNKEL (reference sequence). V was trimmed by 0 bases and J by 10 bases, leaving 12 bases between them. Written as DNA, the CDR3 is TGTGCCAGCAGCCAAGATTTTTCAGGGACAGCTTTCTTT. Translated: CASSQDFSGTAFF.

CDR3 sequence (DNA): TGCGCCAGCAGCTTGGGGCAAACAGGGGTCGAAAAACTGTTTTTT. Translation: CASSLGQTGVEKLFF. This chain links TRBV5-1 with TRBJ1-4; TRBD1 matches 7 bases. J was trimmed by 8 bases and V by 0 bases; bases with no gene match: 7. The CDR3 extends over 15 amino acids. Per the germline V gene, CDR1 is SGHRS and CDR2 is YFSETQ. The entire variable domain, with the rest obtained from reference TRBV5-1 and TRBJ1-4, is as follows: KAGVTQTPRYLIKTRGQQVTLSCSPISGHRSVSWYQQTPGQGLQFLFEYFSETQRNKGNFPGRFSGRQFSNSRSEMNVSTLELGDSALYLCASSLGQTGVEKLFFGSGTQLSVL.

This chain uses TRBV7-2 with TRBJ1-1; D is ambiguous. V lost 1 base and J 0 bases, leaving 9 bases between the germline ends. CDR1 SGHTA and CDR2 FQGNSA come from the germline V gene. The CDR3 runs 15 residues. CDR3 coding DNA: TGTGCCAGCAGCTTAGTTCCCCCCCTGAACACTGAAGCTTTCTTT. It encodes CASSLVPPLNTEAFF.

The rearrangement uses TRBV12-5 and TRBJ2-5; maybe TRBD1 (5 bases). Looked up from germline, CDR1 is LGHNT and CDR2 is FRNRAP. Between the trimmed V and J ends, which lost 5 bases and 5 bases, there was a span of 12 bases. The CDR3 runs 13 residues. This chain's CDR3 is CASGAQGWETQYF. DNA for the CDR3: TGTGCTAGTGGTGCGCAGGGTTGGGAGACCCAGTACTTC.

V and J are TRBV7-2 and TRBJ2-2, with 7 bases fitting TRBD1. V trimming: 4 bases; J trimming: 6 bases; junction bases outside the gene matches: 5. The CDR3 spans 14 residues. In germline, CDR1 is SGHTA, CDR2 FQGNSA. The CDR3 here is CASSSNTGAGELFF. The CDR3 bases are TGTGCCAGCAGCTCTAATACAGGGGCCGGGGAGCTGTTTTTT.

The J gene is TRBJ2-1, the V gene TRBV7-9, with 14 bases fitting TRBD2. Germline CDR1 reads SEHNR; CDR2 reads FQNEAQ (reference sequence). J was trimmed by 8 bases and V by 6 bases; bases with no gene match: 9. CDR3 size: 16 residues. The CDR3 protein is CASRPTGTSGSDEQFF. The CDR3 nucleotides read TGTGCCAGCAGACCAACCGGGACTAGCGGGAGCGATGAGCAGTTCTTC.

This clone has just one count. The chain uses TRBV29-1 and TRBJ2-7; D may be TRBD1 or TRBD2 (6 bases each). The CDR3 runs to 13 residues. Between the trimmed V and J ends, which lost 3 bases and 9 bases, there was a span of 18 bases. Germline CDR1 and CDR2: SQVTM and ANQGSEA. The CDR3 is CSVDGGRPVGQYF. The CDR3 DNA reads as TGCAGCGTTGATGGGGGGCGTCCGGTCGGGCAGTACTTC.

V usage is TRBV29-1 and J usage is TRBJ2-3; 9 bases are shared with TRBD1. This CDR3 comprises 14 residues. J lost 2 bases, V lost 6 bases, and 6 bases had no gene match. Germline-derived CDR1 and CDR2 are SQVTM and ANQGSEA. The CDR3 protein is CSVSGTGYTDTQYF. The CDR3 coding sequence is TGCAGCGTCTCCGGGACAGGGTACACAGATACGCAGTATTTT.